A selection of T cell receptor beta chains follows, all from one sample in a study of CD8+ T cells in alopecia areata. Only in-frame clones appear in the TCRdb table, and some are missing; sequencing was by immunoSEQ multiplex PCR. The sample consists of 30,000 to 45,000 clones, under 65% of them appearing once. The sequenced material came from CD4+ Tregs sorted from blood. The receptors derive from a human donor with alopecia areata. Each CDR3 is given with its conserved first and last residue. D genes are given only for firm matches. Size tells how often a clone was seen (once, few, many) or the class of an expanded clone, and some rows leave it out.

CDR3 protein: CASSPDRGGRATDTQYF
CDR3 DNA: TGCGCCAGCAGCCCGGACCGGGGAGGGAGGGCCACAGATACGCAGTATTTT
D gene: TRBD2
clone size: .
J gene: TRBJ2-3
V gene: TRBV5-1
CDR3 length: 17

CDR3 protein: CSVAPATYEQYF
CDR3 DNA: TGCAGCGTTGCCCCGGCAACCTACGAGCAGTACTTC
D gene: .
clone size: .
J gene: TRBJ2-7
V gene: TRBV29-1
CDR3 length: 12

CDR3 protein: CASSESTVYQDEQYF
CDR3 DNA: TGTGCCAGCAGCGAAAGTACGGTCTATCAGGACGAGCAGTACTTC
D gene: .
clone size: .
J gene: TRBJ2-7
V gene: TRBV5-8
CDR3 length: 15

CDR3 protein: CASRASNSGVSSYNEQFF
CDR3 DNA: TGTGCCAGCAGGGCCTCCAACAGCGGGGTCAGCTCCTACAATGAGCAGTTCTTC
D gene: TRBD2
clone size: .
J gene: TRBJ2-1
V gene: TRBV27
CDR3 length: 18

CDR3 protein: CASSPKRTDTQYF
CDR3 DNA: TGTGCCAGCAGTCCCAAACGCACAGATACGCAGTATTTT
D gene: .
clone size: .
J gene: TRBJ2-3
V gene: TRBV27
CDR3 length: 13

CDR3 protein: CASSERVSTDTQYF
CDR3 DNA: TGTGCCAGCAGTGAAAGGGTTAGCACAGATACGCAGTATTTT
D gene: .
clone size: .
J gene: TRBJ2-3
V gene: TRBV2
CDR3 length: 14

CDR3 protein: CAIMGLSGLASTGELFF
CDR3 DNA: TGTGCCATCATGGGGCTATCGGGACTAGCCTCGACCGGGGAGCTGTTTTTT
D gene: TRBD2
clone size: .
J gene: TRBJ2-2
V gene: TRBV10-3
CDR3 length: 17

CDR3 protein: CASSRGGVGNTIYF
CDR3 DNA: TGTGCCAGCAGCCGAGGGGGTGTTGGAAACACCATATATTTT
D gene: .
clone size: .
J gene: TRBJ1-3
V gene: TRBV7-2
CDR3 length: 14

CDR3 protein: CASSLVNRGFYEQYF
CDR3 DNA: TGCGCCAGCAGCTTGGTCAACAGGGGGTTCTACGAGCAGTACTTC
D gene: TRBD1
clone size: few
J gene: TRBJ2-7
V gene: TRBV5-1
CDR3 length: 15

CDR3 protein: CASRPGQVGWETQYF
CDR3 DNA: TGTGCCAGCAGGCCTGGGCAGGTCGGGTGGGAGACCCAGTACTTC
D gene: .
clone size: once
J gene: TRBJ2-5
V gene: TRBV6-5
CDR3 length: 15

CDR3 protein: CASSPWAGRQETQYF
CDR3 DNA: TGCGCCAGCAGCCCGTGGGCAGGCCGCCAAGAGACCCAGTACTTC
D gene: .
clone size: medium-sized
J gene: TRBJ2-5
V gene: TRBV4-3
CDR3 length: 15

CDR3 protein: CASRMTGNTIYF
CDR3 DNA: TGTGCCAGCAGAATGACTGGAAACACCATATATTTT
D gene: .
clone size: .
J gene: TRBJ1-3
V gene: TRBV14
CDR3 length: 12

CDR3 protein: CASSLTVRANEKLFF
CDR3 DNA: TGTGCCAGCAGCTTAACAGTGAGGGCTAATGAAAAACTGTTTTTT
D gene: .
clone size: .
J gene: TRBJ1-4
V gene: TRBV9
CDR3 length: 15

CDR3 protein: CASKLLAGDSGEQFF
CDR3 DNA: TGTGCCAGCAAGCTACTAGCGGGAGATTCCGGTGAGCAGTTCTTC
D gene: TRBD2
clone size: few
J gene: TRBJ2-1
V gene: TRBV27
CDR3 length: 15

CDR3 protein: CASSGPRAGGYEQYF
CDR3 DNA: TGTGCCAGCAGTGGCCCCAGGGCAGGGGGCTACGAGCAGTACTTC
D gene: TRBD1
clone size: .
J gene: TRBJ2-7
V gene: TRBV2
CDR3 length: 15

CDR3 protein: CASSLAQLELSYEQYF
CDR3 DNA: TGCGCCAGCAGCTTGGCCCAGCTTGAGTTATCCTACGAGCAGTACTTC
D gene: .
clone size: .
J gene: TRBJ2-7
V gene: TRBV5-1
CDR3 length: 16

CDR3 protein: CASSRLAGATGELFF
CDR3 DNA: TGTGCCAGCAGTAGACTAGCGGGAGCCACCGGGGAGCTGTTTTTT
D gene: TRBD2
clone size: .
J gene: TRBJ2-2
V gene: TRBV7-2
CDR3 length: 15

CDR3 protein: CASSVGLHNEQFF
CDR3 DNA: TGTGCCAGCAGCGTGGGACTCCACAATGAGCAGTTCTTC
D gene: .
clone size: .
J gene: TRBJ2-1
V gene: TRBV9
CDR3 length: 13

CDR3 protein: CASKGQETQYF
CDR3 DNA: TGCGCCAGCAAAGGGCAAGAGACCCAGTACTTC
D gene: .
clone size: .
J gene: TRBJ2-5
V gene: TRBV5-1
CDR3 length: 11

CDR3 protein: CASSLGGYTGELFF
CDR3 DNA: TGTGCCAGCAGCTTGGGGGGCTACACCGGGGAGCTGTTTTTT
D gene: .
clone size: .
J gene: TRBJ2-2
V gene: TRBV7-9
CDR3 length: 14

CDR3 protein: CASSLGSGNTGELFF
CDR3 DNA: TGTGCCAGCAGCTTAGGGTCCGGGAACACCGGGGAGCTGTTTTTT
D gene: .
clone size: .
J gene: TRBJ2-2
V gene: TRBV7-9
CDR3 length: 15

CDR3 protein: CASSPQVRTRETQYF
CDR3 DNA: TGTGCCAGCTCACCACAGGTCCGAACGCGGGAGACCCAGTACTTC
D gene: .
clone size: few
J gene: TRBJ2-5
V gene: TRBV18
CDR3 length: 15

CDR3 protein: CASSEGGSRDTQYF
CDR3 DNA: TGTGCCAGCAGTGAGGGAGGGAGCAGAGATACGCAGTATTTT
D gene: TRBD2
clone size: .
J gene: TRBJ2-3
V gene: TRBV25-1
CDR3 length: 14

CDR3 protein: CASSLATGGKAFF
CDR3 DNA: TGCGCCAGCAGCTTGGCCACAGGCGGAAAAGCTTTCTTT
D gene: .
clone size: few
J gene: TRBJ1-1
V gene: TRBV5-1
CDR3 length: 13

CDR3 protein: CASSLWTVFSNQPQHF
CDR3 DNA: TGTGCCAGCAGTTTATGGACAGTCTTTAGCAATCAGCCCCAGCATTTT
D gene: .
clone size: .
J gene: TRBJ1-5
V gene: TRBV28
CDR3 length: 16

CDR3 protein: CASSLAAGSTEAFF
CDR3 DNA: TGCGCCAGCAGCCTTGCAGCGGGATCCACTGAAGCTTTCTTT
D gene: .
clone size: few
J gene: TRBJ1-1
V gene: TRBV5-1
CDR3 length: 14

CDR3 protein: CASSPQTGANVLTF
CDR3 DNA: TGTGCCAGCAGCCCACAAACTGGGGCCAACGTCCTGACTTTC
D gene: .
clone size: .
J gene: TRBJ2-6
V gene: TRBV7-9
CDR3 length: 14

CDR3 protein: CASRRGGGTDTQYF
CDR3 DNA: TGTGCCAGCAGGCGTGGGGGTGGCACAGATACGCAGTATTTT
D gene: .
clone size: .
J gene: TRBJ2-3
V gene: TRBV6-5
CDR3 length: 14

CDR3 protein: CASSLAASVGWNIQYF
CDR3 DNA: TGTGCCAGCAGCTTAGCGGCTAGCGTAGGATGGAACATTCAGTACTTC
D gene: .
clone size: .
J gene: TRBJ2-4
V gene: TRBV7-2
CDR3 length: 16

CDR3 protein: CASSLSTEAFF
CDR3 DNA: TGTGCCAGCAGTTTAAGCACCGAAGCTTTCTTT
D gene: .
clone size: few
J gene: TRBJ1-1
V gene: TRBV28
CDR3 length: 11

CDR3 protein: CASTPPYAFF
CDR3 DNA: TGTGCCAGCACCCCCCCTTACGCTTTCTTT
D gene: .
clone size: medium-sized
J gene: TRBJ1-1
V gene: TRBV7-9
CDR3 length: 10

CDR3 protein: CASSHPGVVGSPLHF
CDR3 DNA: TGTGCCAGCAGCCACCCGGGAGTCGTTGGATCACCCCTCCACTTT
D gene: .
clone size: .
J gene: TRBJ1-6
V gene: TRBV5-6
CDR3 length: 15

CDR3 protein: CASSPGPAGTEAFF
CDR3 DNA: TGTGCCAGCAGCCCCGGGCCCGCGGGGACTGAAGCTTTCTTT
D gene: .
clone size: .
J gene: TRBJ1-1
V gene: TRBV7-9
CDR3 length: 14

CDR3 protein: CASRIAGANVLTF
CDR3 DNA: TGTGCCAGCAGGATAGCTGGGGCCAACGTCCTGACTTTC
D gene: .
clone size: .
J gene: TRBJ2-6
V gene: TRBV27
CDR3 length: 13

CDR3 protein: CASNLQLDGLQYF
CDR3 DNA: TGTGCCAGCAACCTCCAGCTCGACGGGCTGCAGTATTTT
D gene: .
clone size: .
J gene: TRBJ2-3
V gene: TRBV2
CDR3 length: 13

CDR3 protein: CSVPQGSGANVLTF
CDR3 DNA: TGCAGCGTACCACAGGGCTCAGGGGCCAACGTCCTGACCTTC
D gene: .
clone size: .
J gene: TRBJ2-6
V gene: TRBV29-1
CDR3 length: 14

CDR3 protein: CASSLGGSSSYEQYF
CDR3 DNA: TGCGCCAGCAGCTTGGGAGGGAGTAGCTCCTACGAGCAGTACTTC
D gene: .
clone size: .
J gene: TRBJ2-7
V gene: TRBV5-1
CDR3 length: 15

CDR3 protein: CASSLPQGEFAKNIQYF
CDR3 DNA: TGTGCCAGCAGCTTACCCCAAGGGGAATTTGCCAAAAACATTCAGTACTTC
D gene: .
clone size: .
J gene: TRBJ2-4
V gene: TRBV7-2
CDR3 length: 17

CDR3 protein: CASSSPDAKNIQYF
CDR3 DNA: TGTGCCAGCAGTTCCCCGGACGCCAAAAACATTCAGTACTTC
D gene: .
clone size: .
J gene: TRBJ2-4
V gene: TRBV6-6
CDR3 length: 14

CDR3 protein: CASSLSRGRDGYTF
CDR3 DNA: TGTGCCAGCAGCTTGTCCAGGGGGCGGGATGGCTACACCTTC
D gene: TRBD1
clone size: .
J gene: TRBJ1-2
V gene: TRBV5-6
CDR3 length: 14

CDR3 protein: CASSVGPYIGRTGELFF
CDR3 DNA: TGTGCCAGCAGCGTAGGGCCCTATATCGGGAGGACCGGGGAGCTGTTTTTT
D gene: TRBD2
clone size: .
J gene: TRBJ2-2
V gene: TRBV9
CDR3 length: 17

CDR3 protein: CASSLGAGNEQFF
CDR3 DNA: TGCGCCAGCAGCTTGGGGGCAGGGAATGAGCAGTTCTTC
D gene: .
clone size: .
J gene: TRBJ2-1
V gene: TRBV5-1
CDR3 length: 13

CDR3 protein: CASSSAGRFQETQYF
CDR3 DNA: TGTGCCAGCAGCTCCGCGGGACGCTTCCAAGAGACCCAGTACTTC
D gene: .
clone size: .
J gene: TRBJ2-5
V gene: TRBV7-9
CDR3 length: 15

CDR3 protein: CASSLVGGHTEAFF
CDR3 DNA: TGTGCCAGCAGCTTAGTTGGGGGGCACACTGAAGCTTTCTTT
D gene: .
clone size: .
J gene: TRBJ1-1
V gene: TRBV7-2
CDR3 length: 14

CDR3 protein: CASSPGLAGGNYNEQFF
CDR3 DNA: TGTGCCAGCAGTCCGGGACTAGCGGGGGGGAACTACAATGAGCAGTTCTTC
D gene: TRBD2
clone size: .
J gene: TRBJ2-1
V gene: TRBV27
CDR3 length: 17

CDR3 protein: CAWSSRKGGGNIQYF
CDR3 DNA: TGTGCCTGGAGTAGTAGAAAGGGGGGTGGGAACATTCAGTACTTC
D gene: .
clone size: .
J gene: TRBJ2-4
V gene: TRBV30
CDR3 length: 15

CDR3 protein: CASSLGQRETQYF
CDR3 DNA: TGTGCCAGCAGCTTAGGTCAGAGGGAGACCCAGTACTTC
D gene: .
clone size: .
J gene: TRBJ2-5
V gene: TRBV7-2
CDR3 length: 13

CDR3 protein: CASSEGTSADTQYF
CDR3 DNA: TGTGCCAGCAGTGAAGGGACTAGCGCAGATACGCAGTATTTT
D gene: TRBD2
clone size: .
J gene: TRBJ2-3
V gene: TRBV2
CDR3 length: 14

CDR3 protein: CASSPTPFLGSDTQYF
CDR3 DNA: TGTGCCAGCAGCCCTACGCCATTTCTAGGTTCAGATACGCAGTATTTT
D gene: .
clone size: .
J gene: TRBJ2-3
V gene: TRBV7-2
CDR3 length: 16

CDR3 protein: CASSRDATGNEQFF
CDR3 DNA: TGTGCCAGCAGCCGAGACGCAACGGGGAATGAGCAGTTCTTC
D gene: .
clone size: .
J gene: TRBJ2-1
V gene: TRBV7-9
CDR3 length: 14